Listed below are T cell receptor beta chains from one sample, sequenced in a study of T cells after posttransplantation cyclophosphamide. TCRdb keeps only in-frame clones here, not all; method: immunoSEQ multiplex PCR. The data hold more than 20,000 clones, with around 73% observed a single time. The specimen was memory CD4+ T cells sorted from PBMCs. The receptors come from a woman aged 60-70 years in good health, CMV-negative, and a related stem cell transplant donor. Each CDR3 is given with its conserved first and last residue.

j_call,v_call,cdr3_aa
TRBJ2-3,TRBV5-1,CASSRYGATGTGRGIDTQYF
TRBJ2-5,TRBV7-9,CASSLVGAETQYF
TRBJ2-5,TRBV5-6,CASSWDGAGGTQETQYF
TRBJ2-1,TRBV6-5,CASSYSRDYHEQFF
TRBJ1-6,TRBV11-2,CASSSGQIGGSPLHF
TRBJ1-1,TRBV7-2,CASRLQGNTEAFF
TRBJ1-2,TRBV29-1,CSVGQHYGYTF
TRBJ1-2,TRBV19,CASSTPGAGDVGYTF
TRBJ1-6,TRBV6-5,CASTVGTHNSPLHF
TRBJ1-5,TRBV29-1,CSVSIQGGRNQPQHF
TRBJ2-3,TRBV7-9,CASAVSGSTDTQYF
TRBJ1-3,TRBV5-6,CASSRKTGSGNTIYF
TRBJ1-6,TRBV4-3,CASSQAPGQGNSPLHF
TRBJ1-1,TRBV11-2,CASSLDKAPGGEAFF
TRBJ2-5,TRBV27,CASSLSRGNTYQETQYF
TRBJ2-7,TRBV30,CAWSLRGLAGEGSYEQYF
TRBJ1-4,TRBV7-9,CASSRTALNEKLFF
TRBJ2-3,TRBV7-9,CASSLKRGFTDTQYF
TRBJ1-2,TRBV10-3,CAISADRAYGYTF
TRBJ2-3,TRBV5-1,CASSLDVWTGTDF
TRBJ1-1,TRBV5-1,CASSQGQNTEAFF
TRBJ2-3,TRBV28,CASSFRGGTQYF
TRBJ1-1,TRBV15,CATSSRGEVAVNTEAFF
TRBJ2-1,TRBV19,CASSIKRAGGALYYNEQFF
TRBJ1-2,TRBV7-9,CASSPGRTGFYGYTF
TRBJ2-3,TRBV5-1,CASSLGRTSGSGDTQYF
TRBJ2-7,TRBV9,CASSVGTGLFEQYF
TRBJ2-5,TRBV30,CAWSSARRVETQYF
TRBJ2-7,TRBV29-1,CSVDGPQGGEQYF
TRBJ1-1,TRBV7-9,CASTFLQDQAFF
-,TRBV2,CASRVPSRGYEQYF
TRBJ1-2,TRBV7-2,CASTRDRKNYGYTF
TRBJ1-2,TRBV25-1,CASSGGTMGNGYTF
TRBJ1-3,TRBV4-1,CASSQDPVPSTIYF
TRBJ2-7,TRBV6-6,CARGLAGPRSSYEQYF
TRBJ1-1,TRBV7-8,CASSPRDRIFGEAFF
TRBJ2-6,TRBV7-9,CASSRGQGEAGANVLTF
TRBJ2-3,TRBV25-1,CASSPGGAGVGDTQYF
TRBJ2-3,TRBV28,CASRQSSTDTQYF
TRBJ2-5,TRBV7-2,CASSRRHRVQQETQYF
TRBJ1-1,TRBV5-1,CASSWSRGTEAFF
TRBJ2-3,TRBV18,CASSPAADTQYF
TRBJ1-2,TRBV19,CASSIPGNYGYTF
TRBJ1-6,TRBV18,CASSLSGLRGSPLHF
TRBJ2-5,TRBV5-8,CASSLGQGNWETQYF
TRBJ1-1,TRBV4-3,CASSQATGEAFF
TRBJ2-3,TRBV29-1,CSVEAGSTDTQYF
TRBJ2-2,TRBV13,CASSSYRGELFF
TRBJ2-4,TRBV5-1,CASRHESPKNIQYF
TRBJ2-3,TRBV5-8,CASSPRTGGWTDTQYF
TRBJ2-7,TRBV4-2,CASSPTSGTYEQYF
TRBJ1-5,TRBV15,CATSRDQQPQHF
TRBJ2-4,TRBV11-2,CASSLVSSGRVWIQYF
TRBJ2-5,TRBV5-4,CASSAPGTQEETQYF
TRBJ1-6,TRBV4-3,CASSTQLGLRENSPLHF
TRBJ2-3,TRBV30,CAWSVRGRGSFTDTQYF
TRBJ2-5,TRBV4-1,CASSRLAQETQYF
TRBJ2-3,TRBV5-4,CASSSPGQGKDTQYF
TRBJ2-2,TRBV7-3,CASSLRLPGTSGGIGELFF